The T cell receptor beta chain under discussion was sequenced for a study of cytomegalovirus exposure and HLA in healthy donors (dated by TCRdb to 2015 to 2018). With respect to the entire study: An earlier analysis of some 500 of the donors reported about 250 Gb of sequence data and more than 90 million unique TCR beta sequences from 150 million to 200 million T cells. In the later analysis, no new phenotypic data were used to find candidate immune exposures; instead, reliance was placed on TCR beta sequences and their occurrence across donors. Among the approximately 400 genotyped donors, more than 70% belonged to the genetic ancestry cluster associated with self-reported Caucasian donors. The study profiled the T cell repertoires of under 700 subjects by immunosequencing and related them to cytomegalovirus serostatus. Among about 400 genotyped donors of the cohort, an average of roughly 230,000 unique TCR beta nucleotide sequences was sequenced per donor, of which about 20% were non-productive. In a later analysis, previously published TCR beta repertoires from 500 to 750 donors were re-analyzed and high-resolution HLA genotyping was added so that TCR occurrence patterns could be studied. A separate validation cohort of 100 to 150 different subjects was used in addition to the roughly 700-subject first cohort. An early release that covered 640 HLA-typed donors contained 250 to 350 gigabases of sequencing data and roughly 84 million unique TCR sequences. Alongside the repertoire data, information on donor age, sex, ethnicity and CMV serostatus was compiled. A later genetic analysis used genome-wide SNP genotypes for about 55% of the 666 donors, treating that subset as a discovery cohort. Both class I and class II loci were covered by HLA typing, at four-digit resolution. Roughly five DR-DQ haplotypes were handled as single units for association and clustering, since linkage in the cohort was strong. An earlier analysis of some 500 of the donors applied high-throughput TCR beta sequencing to assess whether each TCR beta V gene segment acted as functional or pseudogenic. The study aimed to test whether cataloging public T cell receptors could reveal signatures of past pathogen exposure. Typing coverage differed by locus: A, B, C, DRB1 and DQB1 were typed in roughly 620-630 donors, DQA1 in about 560, DPA1 in 606, and DPB1 in approximately 450. Every discovery cohort repertoire had been produced on one sequencing platform. To predict cytomegalovirus infection status, the study combined high-throughput TCR immunosequencing, statistical association of individual TCRs with disease status, and machine learning. The study at large found these results: Strong co-occurrence of HLA alleles, especially DR and DQ, made assigning TCR associations to individual alleles difficult. Sequencing depth was assumed to be roughly uniform across donors in the presence/absence analyses, though that assumption may not hold. Several of the top co-occurrence clusters appeared to be linked to parvovirus B19, influenza, CMV and Epstein-Barr virus, according to a later analysis. CMV serostatus was the only immune exposure information available for the cohort. In a later analysis, some 18,000 TCR beta sequences were associated with specific HLA alleles at a false discovery rate of 0.05. The classifier was reported to diagnose cytomegalovirus status with high specificity and sensitivity in both the original and validation cohorts. The earlier analysis of approximately 560 of the donors excluded some 16 rarely observed V segments, including chromosome 9 orphons, because counts were too low. An earlier analysis of 587 of the donors showed that most TCR beta V segments appeared in productive rearrangements either about 87% or about 30% of the time, which broadly matched IMGT annotations. According to the authors, the approach could potentially be generalized to other disease states and immunological phenotypes. A later genetic analysis reported fewer N-insertions in productive TCRs among donors in an Asian-associated ancestry cluster than the approximately 670-donor mean. In a later genetic analysis, a missense DCLRE1C variant was associated with V-gene and J-gene trimming of TCR beta chains, and the association was replicated in an independent cohort. The 87-base-pair reads could not distinguish some IMGT-functional V segments, including TRBV6-2 and TRBV6-3, so those segments were excluded. The study gave a list of 150 to 200 TCR beta chains associated with cytomegalovirus. A group of highly shared sequence variants was considered likely to be a technical artifact of the sequencing pipeline. Most CMV-associated TCR beta chains appeared to be HLA-restricted in a later analysis, and the HLA associations seemed to be driven largely by CMV exposure. In this cohort, only TCR beta chains were sequenced, and detectable features were limited by the absence of alpha or paired-chain data. Across donors, most TCR sequences were observed very rarely, whereas some public TCRs were present in many individuals. Because HLA typing was missing for some donors at each locus, association tests included only the typed subset. A further reported finding was that TCR beta sequences accurately predicted the HLA-A and HLA-B alleles for most subjects in the first cohort. Three of the identified cytomegalovirus-associated TCR beta chains were confirmed in vitro to be specific for cytomegalovirus antigens. Correlated functional status among segregating V segments might be attributable to linkage disequilibrium, but an unknown experimental factor could not be ruled out. In a later analysis, HLA-associated TCR beta chains were found to be more clonally expanded and to have lower generation probabilities than equally common non-associated chains. In a later analysis, TCR association rates were found to vary across HLA loci, with the most associated TCRs seen for DRB1 alleles and the fewest for HLA-C alleles.

The protocol used for the library was the immunoSEQ multiplex PCR assay. For the multiplex PCR, a mixture combining 60 forward primers for TCR Vbeta segments and 13 reverse primers for TCR Jbeta segments was used. Amplification of the CDR3 region of rearranged TCR beta genes was performed with a multiplex PCR assay on genomic DNA. On the Illumina HiSeq System, the amplified TCR beta libraries were sequenced as 87-base-pair reads. In the original analysis: Across the 700 or so repertoires, a later analysis counted 80 million or so unique TCR beta chains, about 10 million of which were shared by at least two donors. Raw reads were error-corrected and collapsed into unique sequences with a nearest-neighbor algorithm that merged closely related sequences to remove PCR and sequencing errors. V, D and J gene segments were assigned by aligning CDR3 sequences to IMGT reference sequences. Each retained sequence needed at least a six-nucleotide match to both a V gene segment and a J gene segment. A rearrangement was called productive if the CDR3 had no stop codons and remained in frame with V and J, and every other rearrangement was called non-productive. CDR3 was defined by IMGT convention, running from the second conserved V-encoded cysteine to the conserved J-encoded phenylalanine. Sequences without an unambiguous match to a single V gene segment were excluded from the earlier analysis of 450 to 750 of the donors. An earlier analysis of roughly 590 of the donors called V segments functional above 56.7% productive rearrangements and segregating when the between-donor standard deviation exceeded 5%. A statistical classification framework was built to diagnose cytomegalovirus status from the catalog of TCR beta chain sequences. V and J gene assignment, in a later analysis, came from comparing TCR nucleotide sequences with IMGT/GENE-DB human TR gene sequences. The TCRdist pipeline was used in a later analysis to assign CDR3 sequences and most-parsimonious VDJ recombination scenarios. In a later analysis, every TCR beta chain was defined by the combination of its CDR3 amino acid sequence and its V-gene family, and reads without a unique V-gene family were dropped. A later analysis removed 450 to 600 highly shared, low-generation-probability nucleotide sequences to deal with suspected cross-contamination and a sequencing artifact. In a later analysis, a clonal expansion index for each public chain was calculated from normalized within-repertoire ranks of inferred template counts. In a later analysis, generation probabilities were computed with a VDJ recombination model fitted to out-of-frame rearrangements, and the resulting probabilities were checked against IGoR. In a later analysis, hypergeometric tests were used to score TCR-TCR, TCR-HLA and TCR-CMV co-occurrence, with a repertoire-size bias correction applied to TCR pairs. To estimate false discovery rates, a later analysis permuted the HLA or CMV assignments 20 times. A later analysis grouped co-occurring TCRs with DBSCAN, adding TCRdist sequence similarity when clustering within HLA-allele-positive subsets. Co-occurrence clustering excluded repertoires with fewer than 30,000 or more than 120,000 public chains, plus five with anomalous nucleotide sharing. Sourced from immuneACCESS, this table was stored by TCRdb with only in-frame sequences that have V and J called. A share of the clones is absent; for the studies checked, an unresolved V gene accounts for under half, and the remainder has no known explanation. The D gene and trimming were derived from the DNA, and the V and J assignments and clone size from that table. For this sample there are 55,000 to 70,000 clones; 75% to 85% appear just once. The top ten clones comprise under 5% of the sample.

V and J are truncated by 1 base and 0 bases respectively, leaving an intervening sequence of 3 bases. The CDR3 has 13 amino acids, counting the end cysteine and phenylalanine. Only CDR3 DNA is held: 39 bases, read in frame from base 1. The germline V gene gives CDR1 as SGHDT and CDR2 as YYEEEE. Comments on this clone: No antigen is known for it. No base qualities exist here, and no much larger clone lies one base off it.

The cohort was made up of hundreds of healthy bone marrow donors. At the time of sampling, all cohort members were nominally healthy, though unrecorded immune exposures were likely present. The donor tested CMV seronegative and was one of the 352 seronegative cohort members. Each donor provided a peripheral blood sample, and peripheral blood mononuclear cells were used for TCR beta sequencing. The Qiagen DNeasy Blood Extraction Kit was used to extract genomic DNA from the blood cell samples. This clonotype was sampled from a woman between 40 and 50 years old in good health and CMV-seronegative. Material for sequencing was PBMCs. This sequence uses TRBV5-6 and TRBJ2-3, with the D segment identity uncertain. The CDR3 in this case is CASSLTSTDTQYF. Read as DNA, the sequence is TGTGCCAGCAGCTTGACTAGCACAGATACGCAGTATTTT.